This T cell receptor beta chain was recorded in a study of T cell changes during pregnancy in multiple sclerosis. Germline assignment: CDR1 MNHEY and CDR2 SVGAGI. Trimming cost V 3 bases and J 4 bases; bases outside gene matches: 5. The CDR3 totals 15 residues. The table came from immunoSEQ multiplex PCR; TCRdb's copy has only in-frame clones and leaves some out. This table holds about 70,000 clones, around 94% found once. The TCR sequence derives from a female donor with multiple sclerosis, enrolled in a pregnancy study. The rearrangement links TRBV6-5 to TRBJ1-2, with 10 positions matching TRBD1. The material sequenced was peripheral blood, taken in the third trimester of pregnancy. The CDR3 nucleotides are TGTGCCAGCAGTTATTACCGGGACAGGGGCTATGGCTACACCTTC. Protein sequence: CASSYYRDRGYGYTF.